This T cell receptor (beta chain) was obtained from a study of T-cell reconstitution after alpha-beta-depleted transplantation in children. Germline values: CDR1 SGHVS, CDR2 FNYEAQ. The junction had 5 bases not matched to a gene; V was cut back by 8 bases and J by 2 bases. The CDR3 extends over 13 amino acids. This clonotype was observed a few times. The library targeted TCRbeta and was prepared with unique molecular identifiers. From the PCR reads, TCRdb called clonotypes with MiXCR, one entry per CDR3 protein. The table includes around 800,000 distinct CDR3 sequences, around 15% detected once. The chain combines TRBV7-6 with TRBJ2-7, with TRBD1 identical over 8 bases. This specimen was PBMCs, mostly from graft donor cells, taken 360 days after TCRalphabeta/CD19-depleted stem cell transplant. The TCR was taken from a male patient between 5 and 17 years old who had a stem cell transplant for acute lymphoblastic leukemia, so the T cells may come from the graft donor. The CDR3 nucleotides read TGTGCCAGCCGGGCAGGGGGCACCTACGAGCAGTACTTC. It codes for CASRAGGTYEQYF.